The sequence of this T cell receptor beta chain was determined in a study of T cell repertoires in cytomegalovirus infection. Each CDR3 protein is one row after TCRdb ran MiXCR on the reads. Of some 560,000 distinct CDR3 sequences in the sample, almost 40% were seen once. On this clonotype: The antigen is undetermined.

CDR1 and CDR2 (germline): SGHDT, YYEEEE. The length of the CDR3 is 14 residues. V lost 10 bases and J lost 1; bases outside the gene matches: 5. This sequence was found in a human donor in good health (CMV status not recorded). Some clones in this sample may be carry-over from other donors' samples. V is TRBV5-6 and J is TRBJ2-2; 9 bases align to TRBD2. Sample: cultured PBMCs, taken from culture after CMV antigen stimulation. Written as DNA, the CDR3 is TGTGCCTGCGGACTAGCGATGAACACCGGGGAGCTGTTTTTT. Translating gives CACGLAMNTGELFF. The full variable domain, with the rest looked up from reference TRBV5-6 and TRBJ2-2, is DAGVTQSPTHLIKTRGQQVTLRCSPKSGHDTVSWYQQALGQGPQFIFQYYEEEERQRGNFPDRFSGHQFPNYSSELNVNALLLGDSALYLCACGLAMNTGELFFGEGSRLTVL.